The 14 T cell receptor beta chains given below trace back to one sample, sequenced in a study of cytomegalovirus exposure and HLA in healthy donors (dated by TCRdb to about 2017). Library prep was done by the immunoSEQ multiplex PCR assay. For the multiplex PCR, a mixture combining 60 forward primers for TCR Vbeta segments and 13 reverse primers for TCR Jbeta segments was used. What TCRdb holds here is the immuneACCESS table cut down to in-frame rearrangements. Part of the clones is not present; checked against another copy, under half of the missing clones reflect an unresolved V gene, and the others are unexplained. This sample gives a few hundred thousand clones in total; approximately 78% of them show up just once. The ten largest clones represent around 3% of the sample. Specimen: PBMCs. The source is a man aged 25-45 years in good health and CMV-seronegative.

V gene TRBV4-1 combines with J gene TRBJ1-4; unclear D gene. This CDR3 is 15 amino acids long. Germline V lookup: CDR1 MGHRA, CDR2 YSYEKL. Trimming shortened V by 0 bases and J by 0 bases, and 5 bases separated the two germline ends. The CDR3 reads CASSQDWPTNEKLFF. The CDR3 region has the DNA TGCGCCAGCAGCCAAGATTGGCCAACTAATGAAAAACTGTTTTTT.

The chain is built from TRBV5-1 and TRBJ1-6; D is perhaps TRBD1 (5 bases). The germline V gene has CDR1 SGHRS and CDR2 YFSETQ. Trimming took 0 bases from V and 10 from J, leaving 14 bases between them. The CDR3 has 15 residues. CDR3 residues: CASSLETGVGSPLHF. Here the CDR3 DNA reads TGCGCCAGCAGCTTGGAAACAGGTGTCGGGTCACCCCTCCACTTT.

This chain joins TRBV28 and TRBJ1-2, with TRBD1 identical over 8 bases. Per the germline V gene, CDR1 is MDHEN and CDR2 is SYDVKM. There are 14 residues in the CDR3. V shed 4 bases and J 6 bases; nucleotides not matched to a gene: 7. CDR3 in amino acids: CASSSRDRRHGYTF. The CDR3 DNA follows: TGTGCCAGCAGTTCCAGGGACAGGCGCCATGGCTACACCTTC.

The rearrangement joins TRBV5-1 to TRBJ2-7; TRBD1 is a possible D gene (6 bases). Per the germline V gene, CDR1 is SGHRS and CDR2 is YFSETQ. Deletions cut 5 bases from V and 3 bases from J, with 18 bases between. The CDR3 length is 15 residues. DNA for the CDR3: TGCGCCAGCAGTTTTACCGGGACAACAGACTACGAGCAGTACTTC. Amino acid sequence: CASSFTGTTDYEQYF.

This chain connects TRBV6-1 to TRBJ1-1; no clear D gene. The germline CDR1 and CDR2 sequences are MNHNS and SASEGT. The V end lost 5 bases, the J end lost 6 bases, and 10 bases lay between the germline ends. The CDR3 loop spans 12 amino acids. The CDR3 sequence is CASSRLEAEAFF. For the CDR3, the DNA is TGTGCCAGCAGTAGGTTGGAGGCTGAAGCTTTCTTT.

V and J are TRBV6-4 and TRBJ2-2; D might be TRBD1 (6 bases). There are 14 residues in the CDR3. CDR1 MRHNA and CDR2 SNTAGT come from the germline V gene. Deletions cut 7 bases from V and 4 bases from J, with 13 bases between. The CDR3: CASKETGTTGELFF. CDR3 nucleotide sequence: TGTGCCAGCAAGGAAACAGGGACCACCGGGGAGCTGTTTTTT.

This chain joins TRBV9 and TRBJ1-1; possibly TRBD1 for D (6 bases). There are 14 residues in the CDR3. V was shortened by 4 bases and J by 7 bases, with 17 bases between the two germline ends. In germline, CDR1 is SGDLS, CDR2 YYNGEE. The CDR3 DNA is TGTGCCAGCAGCCCGGGAAGAGGGGGAATTGAAGCTTTCTTT. Amino acid sequence: CASSPGRGGIEAFF.

The rearrangement joins TRBV2 to TRBJ2-7; TRBD2 agrees at 10 bases. V was pared by 5 bases and J by 3 bases, with 7 bases of the junction left unmatched. The CDR3 is 15 amino acids. Germline V lookup: CDR1 SNHLY, CDR2 FYNNEI. Here the CDR3 reads CASSFTGTSVYEQYF. The CDR3 nucleotides are TGTGCCAGCAGTTTTACCGGGACTAGCGTCTACGAGCAGTACTTC.

This sequence joins TRBV4-3 and TRBJ1-1, with D uncertain. The germline V gene encodes CDR1 LGHNA and CDR2 YSLEER. Trimming stripped 4 bases from V and 1 base from J, with 13 bases between. This CDR3 spans 15 amino acids. CDR3 sequence reads: CASSRETGRNTEAFF. The CDR3 DNA reads as TGCGCCAGCAGCCGGGAAACGGGGAGGAACACTGAAGCTTTCTTT.

The rearrangement joins TRBV7-8 to TRBJ1-4, with D uncertain. Trimming took 3 bases from V and 6 from J, leaving 17 bases between them. The germline V gene has CDR1 SGHVS and CDR2 FQNEAQ. The CDR3 has 16 residues. CDR3 DNA sequence: TGTGCCAGCAGCTTCAATCCGGAGGATATTGATGAAAAACTGTTTTTT. Translating gives CASSFNPEDIDEKLFF.

In this sample, this clone turned up a few times. The chain carries TRBV9 and TRBJ2-1; 11 nucleotides agree with TRBD2. Losses at the gene ends were 3 bases for V and 10 bases for J; bases not matched to a gene: 12. Per germline, CDR1 SGDLS and CDR2 YYNGEE. The CDR3 has 16 residues. DNA of the CDR3: TGTGCCAGCAGCGCCCTAAGTAGCGGGGGGGCCGGGGAGCAGTTCTTC. It codes for CASSALSSGGAGEQFF.

The chain has TRBV18 and TRBJ2-1; 10 bases fit TRBD1. The CDR3 extends over 15 amino acids. Germline lookup yields CDR1 KGHSH and CDR2 LQKENI. The V gene end was trimmed by 3 bases and the J gene end by 4 bases; junction bases not matched to a gene: 3. CDR3 nucleotide sequence: TGTGCCAGCTCACCGGGACAGGGGACTTACAATGAGCAGTTCTTC. This sequence encodes CASSPGQGTYNEQFF.

This clone was seen a single time. The V call is TRBV18, the J call TRBJ2-5, with D hard to call. V was shortened by 5 bases and J by 2 bases, with 6 bases between the two germline ends. The CDR3 contains 12 residues. CDR1 KGHSH and CDR2 LQKENI come from the germline V gene. This CDR3 is CASSLTQETQYF. The CDR3 DNA sequence: TGTGCCAGCTCATTAACTCAAGAGACCCAGTACTTC.

The CDR3 loop is CASGGGPPQYGYTF. CDR3 nucleotide sequence: TGTGCCAGTGGAGGGGGCCCACCACAATATGGCTACACCTTC. V gene TRBV6-6 combines with J gene TRBJ1-2, with 7 bases that match TRBD1. Germline V gene lookup returns CDR1 MNHNY and CDR2 SVGAGI (reference sequence). The CDR3 spans 14 residues. Trimming removed 9 bases from V and 5 bases from J; junction bases left unmatched: 12.